The 21 T cell receptor beta chains presented below share a single source sample, sequenced in a study of blood T cell repertoires in COVID-19. The protocol was immunoSEQ multiplex PCR, while the TCRdb copy is restricted to in-frame clones and leaves out a portion. This sample carries about 240,000 clones, 80% to 85% of them seen once, and the ten largest clones take around 12%. Input material: peripheral blood. The receptors here all came from a woman in her sixties or seventies with active or convalescent COVID-19.

The chain links TRBV19 to TRBJ1-6; a weak D match, TRBD1 (6 bases). CDR1 and CDR2 from the germline V gene are LNHDA and SQIVND (reference sequence). The CDR3 spans 16 residues. The V and J ends lost 3 bases and 7 bases respectively, with 16 bases between them. The CDR3 loop reads CASSIYSGTMNSPLHF. Written as DNA, the CDR3 is TGTGCCAGTAGTATTTATTCTGGGACAATGAATTCACCCCTCCACTTT.

This chain links TRBV5-8 with TRBJ1-6, with 9 bases fitting TRBD1. In germline, CDR1 is SGHTS, CDR2 YDEGEE. This CDR3 contains 15 residues. The junction had 7 bases not matched to a gene; V was cut back by 3 bases and J by 9 bases. This CDR3 is CASSSLQGAASPLHF. CDR3 DNA sequence: TGTGCCAGCAGCTCCCTACAGGGGGCGGCTTCACCCCTCCACTTT.

This clone was seen a single time. The chain is built from TRBV5-6 and TRBJ1-3; 7 bases are a match to TRBD1. Unmatched junction bases numbered 5, after V lost 5 bases and J lost 3 bases. From germline, CDR1 is SGHDT and CDR2 YYEEEE. The CDR3 has 14 amino acids. The CDR3 is CASSNRGFGNTIYF. CDR3 DNA: TGTGCCAGCAGTAACAGGGGATTTGGAAACACCATATATTTT.

On this clone itself: Other DNA sequences in this specimen translate into the identical CDR3. The chain links TRBV6-6 to TRBJ2-7, with a tentative D call TRBD2 (6 bases). Germline values: CDR1 MNHNY, CDR2 SVGAGI (reference sequence). CDR3 size: 14 residues. With 0 bases removed from V and 2 bases from J, the gap between germline ends came to 8 bases. This CDR3 reads CASSYSGGTYEQYF. As DNA, the CDR3 is TGTGCCAGCAGTTACTCCGGGGGTACCTACGAGCAGTACTTC.

Regarding this clone: The identical CDR3 is also encoded by other nucleotide sequences in the sample. V is TRBV5-1 and J is TRBJ2-7, with TRBD2 matching 9 bases. V dropped 0 bases and J dropped 1; count of bases not matched to a gene: 2. Germline V gene sequence: CDR1 SGHRS, CDR2 YFSETQ. The CDR3 has 15 amino acids. Here the CDR3 DNA reads TGCGCCAGCAGCTTGGTAGCGGGGGCATCCTACGAGCAGTACTTC. It specifies CASSLVAGASYEQYF.

V and J are TRBV6-4 and TRBJ2-2; 11 bases match TRBD1. V lost 4 bases and J lost 6; bases outside the gene matches: 10. From germline, CDR1 is MRHNA and CDR2 SNTAGT. The CDR3 is made up of 17 amino acids. This CDR3 is CASSALGQGARPGELFF. The CDR3 DNA reads TGTGCCAGCAGTGCCCTCGGACAGGGGGCGCGACCCGGGGAGCTGTTTTTT.

The chain carries TRBV6-5 and TRBJ1-3; no definite D call. CDR1 is MNHEY and CDR2 is SVGAGI in the germline V gene. Trimming cost V 6 bases and J 4 bases, with 13 bases left between them. The CDR3 is 14 residues long. CDR3 bases: TGTGCCAGCAGGGACGCGGGTGGGGGAAACACCATATATTTT. It is translated as CASRDAGGGNTIYF.

The rearrangement joins TRBV2 to TRBJ2-3; tentatively, D is TRBD2 (6 bases). This CDR3 has 13 residues. V lost 11 bases and J lost 1, with 13 bases in between. The V gene's germline CDR1 is SNHLY and CDR2 FYNNEI. CDR3 sequence: CASKEGRTDTQYF. CDR3 DNA: TGTGCCTCCAAGGAGGGACGCACAGATACGCAGTATTTT.

The chain joins TRBV5-4 to TRBJ1-1, with 7 bases that match TRBD1. Germline-derived CDR1 and CDR2 are SGHNT and YYREEE (reference sequence). The V and J ends lost 0 bases and 0 bases, in that order; junction bases with no gene match: 5. The CDR3 sequence is 16 residues long. CDR3 amino acids: CASSLDVGQVNTEAFF. DNA for the CDR3: TGTGCCAGCAGCTTGGATGTTGGACAGGTGAACACTGAAGCTTTCTTT. The complete variable domain, with remaining parts taken from reference TRBV5-4 and TRBJ1-1, reads ETGVTQSPTHLIKTRGQQVTLRCSSQSGHNTVSWYQQALGQGPQFIFQYYREEENGRGNFPPRFSGLQFPNYSSELNVNALELDDSALYLCASSLDVGQVNTEAFFGQGTRLTVV.

The V gene is TRBV2, the J gene TRBJ1-2, with TRBD1 matching over 7 bases. Per germline, CDR1 SNHLY and CDR2 FYNNEI. CDR3 length: 13 amino acids. The ends lost 5 bases at V and 4 bases at J; junction bases unmatched: 4. In nucleotides, the CDR3 is TGTGCCAGCAGTTCGACAGGGACCTATGGCTACACCTTC. Its translation: CASSSTGTYGYTF.

The chain recombines TRBV2 with TRBJ1-4; TRBD1 matches at 8 bases. The CDR3 extends over 15 amino acids. The germline gives CDR1 SNHLY, CDR2 FYNNEI. V shed 7 bases, J shed 5 bases, and the junction held 9 bases outside the gene matches. The CDR3 protein is CASNNHDRGNEKLFF. The CDR3 DNA reads as TGTGCCAGCAATAACCATGACAGGGGAAATGAAAAACTGTTTTTT.

The gene calls are TRBV5-1 and TRBJ1-4, with a weak D call TRBD1 (6 bases). Germline CDR1 reads SGHRS; CDR2 reads YFSETQ. CDR3 length: 17 amino acids. Trimming cost V 0 bases and J 8 bases, with 20 bases left between them. This chain's CDR3 is CASSLVPVAGVGEKLFF. Here the CDR3 DNA reads TGCGCCAGCAGCTTGGTACCGGTGGCAGGGGTCGGGGAAAAACTGTTTTTT.

The chain recombines TRBV11-2 with TRBJ2-1, with TRBD1 matching over 8 bases. Per germline, CDR1 SGHAT and CDR2 FQNNGV. The V gene end was trimmed by 3 bases and the J gene end by 10 bases; junction bases not matched to a gene: 11. The CDR3 covers 15 residues. The CDR3 DNA follows: TGTGCCAGCAGCTTCGGACAGGGAACGGCTCGGGAGCAGTTCTTC. Protein sequence: CASSFGQGTAREQFF.

The chain uses TRBV5-1 and TRBJ1-2, with TRBD1 matching over 10 bases. Per germline, CDR1 SGHRS and CDR2 YFSETQ. V shed 3 bases, J shed 8 bases, and the junction held 7 bases outside the gene matches. The CDR3 has 14 amino acids. CDR3 in amino acids: CASSSGTGERGYTF. CDR3 sequence (DNA): TGCGCCAGCAGCTCCGGGACAGGGGAACGCGGCTACACCTTC.

The gene calls are TRBV3-1 (or the pseudogene TRBV3-2) and TRBJ2-3; no clear D. Germline lookup yields CDR1 LGHDT and CDR2 YNNKEL (reference sequence). The CDR3 has 16 amino acids. Trimming pared 4 bases from V and 6 bases from J, leaving 20 bases between. CDR3 amino acids: CASSPTRRSPKDTQYF. CDR3 DNA: TGTGCCAGCAGCCCCACTCGGAGATCCCCGAAGGATACGCAGTATTTT.

This clone was seen only a few times. The genes are TRBV21-1 and TRBJ1-5. TRBV21-1 is assigned pseudogene status. The CDR3 has 15 residues. Here the CDR3 DNA reads TGTGCCAGCAGCACGTCGCGTCAGGCGGGGCAGCCCCAGCATTTT. This codes for CASSTSRQAGQPQHF.

The V gene is TRBV6-2 or TRBV6-3, the J gene TRBJ1-2; D perhaps matches TRBD1 (6 bases). The CDR3 contains 11 residues. V dropped 6 bases and J dropped 5 bases, with 7 bases sitting between them. CDR1 and CDR2 from the germline V gene are MNHEY and SVGEGT. This CDR3 reads CASSQGYGYTF. The DNA for the CDR3 is TGTGCCAGCAGCCAGGGGTATGGCTACACCTTC.

This rearrangement joins TRBV7-2 to TRBJ2-1; no firm D call. Trimming left V 3 bases short and J 10 bases short, with 13 bases between. The CDR3 spans 13 residues. Germline loops: CDR1 SGHTA, CDR2 FQGNSA. This chain's CDR3 is CASSFQTGDEQFF. CDR3 DNA sequence: TGTGCCAGCAGCTTCCAGACCGGAGACGAGCAGTTCTTC.

There are a few counts of this clone. V is TRBV4-2 and J is TRBJ1-1, with D hard to call. The CDR3 length is 14 residues. The germline gives CDR1 LGHNA, CDR2 YNFKEQ. The germline V and J ends were trimmed by 0 bases and 4 bases, with 9 bases remaining between them. CDR3 nucleotides: TGTGCCAGCAGCCAAGAGAGGGAGTTCACTGAAGCTTTCTTT. Translating it yields CASSQEREFTEAFF.

This clone was seen once. The chain uses TRBV5-1 and TRBJ1-2, with TRBD1 matching 9 bases. The CDR3 is 17 residues long. Trimming removed 4 bases from V and 5 bases from J; junction bases left unmatched: 15. Germline V gives CDR1 SGHRS, CDR2 YFSETQ. CDR3 sequence (DNA): TGCGCCAGCAGCCCCAGAGCCGGGACAGGGACCGCATATGGCTACACCTTC. The encoded protein is CASSPRAGTGTAYGYTF. The variable domain in full, with the rest retrieved from reference TRBV5-1 and TRBJ1-2, is KAGVTQTPRYLIKTRGQQVTLSCSPISGHRSVSWYQQTPGQGLQFLFEYFSETQRNKGNFPGRFSGRQFSNSRSEMNVSTLELGDSALYLCASSPRAGTGTAYGYTFGSGTRLTVV.

The chain has TRBV19 and TRBJ2-7; 8 bases are shared with TRBD1. CDR1 LNHDA and CDR2 SQIVND come from the germline V gene (reference sequence). The CDR3 contains 13 residues. V lost 7 bases to trimming and J lost 7 bases; unmatched junction nucleotides: 9. Here the CDR3 reads CASTVTGVGEQYF. In nucleotides, the CDR3 is TGTGCCAGTACCGTGACAGGGGTTGGTGAGCAGTACTTC.